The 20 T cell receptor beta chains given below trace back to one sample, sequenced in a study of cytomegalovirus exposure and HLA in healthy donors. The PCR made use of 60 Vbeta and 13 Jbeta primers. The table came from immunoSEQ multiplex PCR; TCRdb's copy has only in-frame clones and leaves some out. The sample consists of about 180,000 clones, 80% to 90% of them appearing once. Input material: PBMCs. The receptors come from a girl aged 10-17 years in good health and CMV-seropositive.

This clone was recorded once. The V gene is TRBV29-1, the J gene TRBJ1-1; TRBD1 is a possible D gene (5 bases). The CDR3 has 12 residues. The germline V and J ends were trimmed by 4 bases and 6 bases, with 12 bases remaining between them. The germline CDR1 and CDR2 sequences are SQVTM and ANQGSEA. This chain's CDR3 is CSVGGRVSEAFF. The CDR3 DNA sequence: TGCAGCGTTGGGGGCAGGGTGTCTGAAGCTTTCTTT.

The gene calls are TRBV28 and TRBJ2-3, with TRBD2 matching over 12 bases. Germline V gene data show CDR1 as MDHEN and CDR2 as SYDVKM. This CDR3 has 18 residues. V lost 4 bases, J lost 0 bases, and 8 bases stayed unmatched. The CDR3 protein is CASSSGLAGGYSTDTQYF. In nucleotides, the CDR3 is TGTGCCAGCAGTTCCGGGCTAGCGGGGGGGTATAGCACAGATACGCAGTATTTT.

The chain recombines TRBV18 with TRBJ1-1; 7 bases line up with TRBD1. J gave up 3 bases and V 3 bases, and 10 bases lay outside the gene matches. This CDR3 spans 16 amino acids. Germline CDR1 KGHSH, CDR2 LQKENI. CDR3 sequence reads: CASSPVLQGVDTEAFF. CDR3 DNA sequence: TGTGCCAGCTCACCCGTGCTTCAGGGGGTGGACACTGAAGCTTTCTTT.

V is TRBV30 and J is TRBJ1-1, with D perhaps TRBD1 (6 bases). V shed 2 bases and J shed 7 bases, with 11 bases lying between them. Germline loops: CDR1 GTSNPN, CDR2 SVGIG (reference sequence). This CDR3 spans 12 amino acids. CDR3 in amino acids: CAWSRIGGEAFF. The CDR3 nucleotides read TGTGCCTGGAGTCGCATAGGGGGTGAAGCTTTCTTT. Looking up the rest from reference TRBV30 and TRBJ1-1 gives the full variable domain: SQTIHQWPATLVQPVGSPLSLECTVEGTSNPNLYWYRQAAGRGLQLLFYSVGIGQISSEVPQNLSASRPQDRQFILSSKKLLLSDSGFYLCAWSRIGGEAFFGQGTRLTVV.

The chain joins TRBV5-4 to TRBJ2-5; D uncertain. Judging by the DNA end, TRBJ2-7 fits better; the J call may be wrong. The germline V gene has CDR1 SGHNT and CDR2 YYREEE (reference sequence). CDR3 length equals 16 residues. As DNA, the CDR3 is TGTGCCAGCAGCTTAATTCCGGCAACGATAAACTACGAGCAGTACTTC. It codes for CASSLIPATINYEQYF.

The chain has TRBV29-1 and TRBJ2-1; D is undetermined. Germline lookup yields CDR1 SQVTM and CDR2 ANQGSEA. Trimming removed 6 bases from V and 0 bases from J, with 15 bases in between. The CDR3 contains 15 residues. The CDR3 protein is CSVVPRYRSYNEQFF. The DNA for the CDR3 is TGCAGCGTCGTCCCTAGATACCGCTCCTACAATGAGCAGTTCTTC.

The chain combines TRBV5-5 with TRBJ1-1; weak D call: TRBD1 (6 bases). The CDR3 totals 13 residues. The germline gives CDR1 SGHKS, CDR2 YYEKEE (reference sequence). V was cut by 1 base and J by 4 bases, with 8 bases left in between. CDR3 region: CASSLQGSTEAFF. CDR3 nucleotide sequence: TGTGCCAGCAGCTTGCAGGGGAGCACTGAAGCTTTCTTT. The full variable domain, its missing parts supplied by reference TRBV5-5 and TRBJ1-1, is DAGVTQSPTHLIKTRGQQVTLRCSPISGHKSVSWYQQVLGQGPQFIFQYYEKEERGRGNFPDRFSARQFPNYSSELNVNALLLGDSALYLCASSLQGSTEAFFGQGTRLTVV.

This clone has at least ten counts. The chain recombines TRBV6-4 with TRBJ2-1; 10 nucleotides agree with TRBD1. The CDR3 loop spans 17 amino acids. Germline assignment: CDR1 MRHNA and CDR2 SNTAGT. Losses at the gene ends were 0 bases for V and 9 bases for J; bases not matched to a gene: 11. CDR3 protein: CASSDSGGTGDLGEQFF. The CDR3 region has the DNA TGTGCCAGCAGTGACTCGGGTGGGACAGGGGATTTGGGTGAGCAGTTCTTC.

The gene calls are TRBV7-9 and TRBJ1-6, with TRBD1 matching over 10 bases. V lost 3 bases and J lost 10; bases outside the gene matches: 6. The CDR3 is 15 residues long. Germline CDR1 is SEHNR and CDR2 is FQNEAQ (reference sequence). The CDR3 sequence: CASSFGDRGVSPLHF. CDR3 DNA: TGTGCCAGCAGCTTCGGGGACAGGGGAGTATCACCCCTCCACTTT. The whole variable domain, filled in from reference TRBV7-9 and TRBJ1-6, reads DTGVSQNPRHKITKRGQNVTFRCDPISEHNRLYWYRQTLGQGPEFLTYFQNEAQLEKSRLLSDRFSAERPKGSFSTLEIQRTEQGDSAMYLCASSFGDRGVSPLHFGNGTRLTVT.

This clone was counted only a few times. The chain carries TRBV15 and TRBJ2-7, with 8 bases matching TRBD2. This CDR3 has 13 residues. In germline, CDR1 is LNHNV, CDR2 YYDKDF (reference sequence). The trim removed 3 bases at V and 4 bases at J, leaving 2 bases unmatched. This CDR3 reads CATSRRGAYEQYF. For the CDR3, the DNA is TGTGCCACCAGCAGGCGGGGGGCGTACGAGCAGTACTTC.

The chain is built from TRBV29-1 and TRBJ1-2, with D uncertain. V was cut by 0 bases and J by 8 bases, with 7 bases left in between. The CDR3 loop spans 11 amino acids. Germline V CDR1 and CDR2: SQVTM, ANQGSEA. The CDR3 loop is CSVEDLGGYTF. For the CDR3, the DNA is TGCAGCGTTGAAGACCTGGGCGGCTACACCTTC.

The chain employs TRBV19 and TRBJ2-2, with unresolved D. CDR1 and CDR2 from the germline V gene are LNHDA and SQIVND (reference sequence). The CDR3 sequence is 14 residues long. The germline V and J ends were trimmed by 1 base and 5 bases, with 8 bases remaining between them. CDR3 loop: CASSIGSETGELFF. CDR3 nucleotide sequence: TGTGCCAGTAGTATAGGGAGTGAAACCGGGGAGCTGTTTTTT.

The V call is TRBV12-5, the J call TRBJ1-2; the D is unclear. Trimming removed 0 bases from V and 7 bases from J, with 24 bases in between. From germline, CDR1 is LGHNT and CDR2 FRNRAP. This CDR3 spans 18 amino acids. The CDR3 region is CASGLVLSGDPSVGGYTF. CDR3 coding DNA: TGTGCTAGTGGTTTGGTATTAAGCGGGGATCCGTCTGTAGGTGGCTACACCTTC. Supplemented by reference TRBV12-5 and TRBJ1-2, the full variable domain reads DARVTQTPRHKVTEMGQEVTMRCQPILGHNTVFWYRQTMMQGLELLAYFRNRAPLDDSGMPKDRFSAEMPDATLATLKIQPSEPRDSAVYFCASGLVLSGDPSVGGYTFGSGTRLTVV.

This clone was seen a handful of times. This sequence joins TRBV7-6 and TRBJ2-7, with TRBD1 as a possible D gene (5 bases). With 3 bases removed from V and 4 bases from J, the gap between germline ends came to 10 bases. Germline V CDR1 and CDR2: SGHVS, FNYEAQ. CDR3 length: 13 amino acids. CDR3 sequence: CASSLGPGYEQYF. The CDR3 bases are TGTGCCAGCAGCTTGGGGCCGGGTTACGAGCAGTACTTC. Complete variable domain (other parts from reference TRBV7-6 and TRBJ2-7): GAGVSQSPRYKVTKRGQDVALRCDPISGHVSLYWYRQALGQGPEFLTYFNYEAQQDKSGLPNDRFSAERPEGSISTLTIQRTEQRDSAMYRCASSLGPGYEQYFGPGTRLTVT.

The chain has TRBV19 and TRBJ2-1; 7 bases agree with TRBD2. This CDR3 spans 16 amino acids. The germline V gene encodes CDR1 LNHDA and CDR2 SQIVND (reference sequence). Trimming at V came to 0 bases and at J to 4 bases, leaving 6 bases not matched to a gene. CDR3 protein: CASSIDLSSGYNEQFF. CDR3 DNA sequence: TGTGCCAGTAGTATAGATCTTTCTAGCGGATACAATGAGCAGTTCTTC.

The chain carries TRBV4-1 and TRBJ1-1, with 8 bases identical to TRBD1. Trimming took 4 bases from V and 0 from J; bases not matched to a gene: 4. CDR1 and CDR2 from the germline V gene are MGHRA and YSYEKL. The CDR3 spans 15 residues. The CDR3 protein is CASSPQGAMNTEAFF. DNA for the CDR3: TGCGCCAGCAGCCCCCAGGGGGCGATGAACACTGAAGCTTTCTTT.

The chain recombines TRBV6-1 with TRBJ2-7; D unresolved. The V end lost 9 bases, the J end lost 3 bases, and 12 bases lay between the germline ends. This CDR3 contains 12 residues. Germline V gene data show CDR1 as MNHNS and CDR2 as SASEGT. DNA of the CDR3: TGTGCCAGTTCGTCGGTAAACTACGAGCAGTACTTC. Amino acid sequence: CASSSVNYEQYF.

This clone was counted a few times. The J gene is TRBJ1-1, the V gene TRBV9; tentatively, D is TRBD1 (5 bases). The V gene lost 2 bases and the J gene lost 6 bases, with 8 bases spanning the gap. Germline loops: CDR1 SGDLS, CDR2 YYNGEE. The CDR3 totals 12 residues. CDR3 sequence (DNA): TGTGCCAGCAGCGTCCCGGGGGCTGAAGCTTTCTTT. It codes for CASSVPGAEAFF.

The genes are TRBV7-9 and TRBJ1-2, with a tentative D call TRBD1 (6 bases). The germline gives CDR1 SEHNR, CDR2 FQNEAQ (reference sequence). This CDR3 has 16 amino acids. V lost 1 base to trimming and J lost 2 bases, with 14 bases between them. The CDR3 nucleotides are TGTGCCAGCAGCTTAGGTCGTCTGGGGGCGAACTATGGCTACACCTTC. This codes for CASSLGRLGANYGYTF.

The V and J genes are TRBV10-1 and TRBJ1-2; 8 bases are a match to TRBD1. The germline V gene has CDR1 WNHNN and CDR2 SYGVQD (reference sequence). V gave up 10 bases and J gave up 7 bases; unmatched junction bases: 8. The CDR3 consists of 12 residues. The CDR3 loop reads CAISTGERGYTF. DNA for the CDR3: TGCGCCATCTCGACAGGGGAACGTGGCTACACCTTC.